This T cell receptor beta chain is from a study of control samples from healthy donors and cancer patients. Method: immunoSEQ multiplex PCR; TCRdb's copy keeps in-frame clones and lacks some. The sample holds 210,000 or so clones, roughly nine tenths seen once. CDR1 and CDR2 from the germline V gene are MNHEY and SVGAGI. The CDR3 runs 15 residues. V was pared by 6 bases and J by 6 bases, with 17 bases between. The TCR comes from a man aged 25-40 years in good health. The sequencing sample was made of blood. The chain joins TRBV6-5 to TRBJ1-4, with D possibly matching TRBD1 (6 bases). The CDR3 DNA reads as TGTGCCAGCAGACGGGGGGGGGCAGGCTATGAAAAACTGTTTTTT. This gives the protein CASRRGGAGYEKLFF.